The clone carrying this T cell receptor beta chain was counted once. This sample was taken from a study of blood T cell repertoires in COVID-19. Whole-study context: Sites across the United States, Italy and Spain contributed samples from acute and convalescent COVID-19.

The CDR3 spans 17 residues. CDR1 MGHRA and CDR2 YSYEKL come from the germline V gene. V was clipped by 0 bases and J by 6 bases; unmatched bases: 9. Original analysis: Reference gene primer amplification gave nucleated cell count estimates. Repertoires were generated with immunoSEQ multiplex PCR, while TCRdb's copy carries only in-frame clones and drops some. Clone size and the V and J calls come from that table; the DNA yielded D and trimming. The sample lists over 200,000 clones; about 85% were seen once. The sample taken for sequencing was peripheral blood. The clonotype comes from a woman aged 80 or older with active or convalescent COVID-19. The V call is TRBV4-1, the J call TRBJ2-3; the match to TRBD2 covers 10 bases. This chain's CDR3 is CASSQDRERGGQDTQYF. For the CDR3, the DNA is TGCGCCAGCAGCCAAGATAGGGAGCGGGGGGGCCAGGATACGCAGTATTTT.